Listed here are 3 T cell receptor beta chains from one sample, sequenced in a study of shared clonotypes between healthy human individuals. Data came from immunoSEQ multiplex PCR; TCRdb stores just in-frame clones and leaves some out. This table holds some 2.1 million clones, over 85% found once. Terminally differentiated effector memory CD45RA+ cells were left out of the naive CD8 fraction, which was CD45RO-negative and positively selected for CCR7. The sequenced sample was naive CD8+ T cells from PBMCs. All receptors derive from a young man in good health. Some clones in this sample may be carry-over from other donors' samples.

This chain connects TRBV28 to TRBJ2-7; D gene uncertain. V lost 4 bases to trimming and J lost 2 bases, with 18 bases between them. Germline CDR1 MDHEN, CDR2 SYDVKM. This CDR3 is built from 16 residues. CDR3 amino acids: CASSSPSGRGTYEQYF. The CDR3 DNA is TGTGCCAGCAGTTCCCCATCCGGACGAGGAACCTACGAGCAGTACTTC. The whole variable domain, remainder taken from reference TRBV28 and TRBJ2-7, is DVKVTQSSRYLVKRTGEKVFLECVQDMDHENMFWYRQDPGLGLRLIYFSYDVKMKEKGDIPEGYSVSREKKERFSLILESASTNQTSMYLCASSSPSGRGTYEQYFGPGTRLTVT.

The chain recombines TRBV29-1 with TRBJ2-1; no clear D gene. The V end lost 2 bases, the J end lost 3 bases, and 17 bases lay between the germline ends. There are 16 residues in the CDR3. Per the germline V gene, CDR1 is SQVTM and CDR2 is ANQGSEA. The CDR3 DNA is TGCAGCGTTGAAAAGGGTGTCCAAACTATCTACAATGAGCAGTTCTTC. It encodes CSVEKGVQTIYNEQFF.

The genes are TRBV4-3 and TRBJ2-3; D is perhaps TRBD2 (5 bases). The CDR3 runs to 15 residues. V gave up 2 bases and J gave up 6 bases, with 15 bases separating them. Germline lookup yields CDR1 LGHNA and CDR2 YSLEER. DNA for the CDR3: TGCGCCAGCAGCCAATTCGATCGGGGTCGCGATACGCAGTATTTT. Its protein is CASSQFDRGRDTQYF.